Below are 14 T cell receptor beta chains sequenced from a single sample in a study of CD8 T cells in ankylosing spondylitis. These receptors' targets are unknown. General study points: Ankylosing spondylitis blood appeared to carry a characteristic TCR beta motif of 7 or 8 highly homologous variants.

MiXCR was run by TCRdb on the 5' RACE reads, yielding one entry per CDR3 protein. The table lists 700,000 or so distinct CDR3 sequences, 15% to 20% of them singletons. The sequenced sample consisted of blood, either unsorted or a sorted T cell fraction (not recorded which). Receptors originate from a male donor with ankylosing spondylitis.

This clonotype showed up many times. The V and J genes are TRBV4-1 and TRBJ2-7, with D tentatively TRBD1 or TRBD2 (5 bases each). This CDR3 contains 13 residues. Trimming took off 4 bases at V and 7 bases at J, with 14 bases between the two ends. In germline, CDR1 is MGHRA, CDR2 YSYEKL. The DNA of the CDR3 is TGCGCCAGCAGCCCGGGGCGTTGGGAAGAGCAGTACTTC. Encoded protein: CASSPGRWEEQYF.

This clonotype came up a few times. The chain couples TRBV6-2 or TRBV6-3 to TRBJ1-2; D ambiguous. This CDR3 region has 13 residues. CDR1 and CDR2 (germline): MNHEY, SVGEGT. Trimming took 2 bases from V and 8 from J, leaving 12 bases between them. CDR3 DNA sequence: TGTGCCAGCAGTTACGCGTCGAAAGGCGGCTACACCTTC. This translates into CASSYASKGGYTF.

The chain has TRBV20-1 and TRBJ2-5; D is unclear. CDR1 is DFQATT and CDR2 is SNEGSKA in the germline V gene (reference sequence). This CDR3 region has 15 residues. The V end lost 0 bases, the J end lost 4 bases, and 15 bases lay between the germline ends. Here the CDR3 reads CSARDNWEDGETQYF. CDR3 bases: TGCAGTGCTAGAGATAACTGGGAAGACGGAGAGACCCAGTACTTC.

This chain joins TRBV20-1 and TRBJ1-2; perhaps TRBD1 as D (5 bases). Per the germline V gene, CDR1 is DFQATT and CDR2 is SNEGSKA (reference sequence). Trimming cost V 4 bases and J 8 bases, with 23 bases left between them. The CDR3 covers 15 residues. The CDR3: CSATPGTPGSSGYTF. The CDR3 bases are TGCAGTGCTACTCCCGGGACGCCCGGGTCTTCGGGCTACACCTTC.

This clonotype has a handful of counts. The chain employs TRBV11-2 and TRBJ2-7, with D tentatively TRBD1 (6 bases). This CDR3 comprises 15 residues. The germline gives CDR1 SGHAT, CDR2 FQNNGV. The V and J ends lost 6 bases and 6 bases respectively, with 21 bases between them. In nucleotides, the CDR3 is TGTGCCAGCAGAAAAACAAGGGGGACCGTATCCGAGCAGTACTTC. Its translation: CASRKTRGTVSEQYF.

Only a few counts were recorded for this clonotype. The CDR3 region has the DNA TGTGCCAGCAGCTGGGAACGGGACCGCATATACGAGCAGTACTTC. Amino acid sequence: CASSWERDRIYEQYF. The chain joins TRBV11-2 to TRBJ2-7, with D perhaps TRBD1 or TRBD2 (5 bases each). There are 15 residues in the CDR3. CDR1 and CDR2 (germline): SGHAT, FQNNGV. V was shortened by 4 bases and J by 4 bases, with 17 bases between the two germline ends. The whole variable domain, remainder taken from reference TRBV11-2 and TRBJ2-7, is EAGVAQSPRYKIIEKRQSVAFWCNPISGHATLYWYQQILGQGPKLLIQFQNNGVVDDSQLPKDRFSAERLKGVDSTLKIQPAKLEDSAVYLCASSWERDRIYEQYFGPGTRLTVT.

The chain uses TRBV7-2 and TRBJ1-2; a weak D match, TRBD1 (6 bases). V dropped 1 base and J dropped 7 bases, with 16 bases sitting between them. This CDR3 contains 15 residues. Per germline, CDR1 SGHTA and CDR2 FQGNSA. DNA for the CDR3: TGTGCCAGCAGCTTAGTGGACCGCAGGGGAGGTGGCTACACCTTC. Protein: CASSLVDRRGGGYTF. Based on the CDR3 plus reference TRBV7-2 and TRBJ1-2, the full variable domain is GAGVSQSPSNKVTEKGKDVELRCDPISGHTALYWYRQSLGQGLEFLIYFQGNSAPDKSGLPSDRFSAERTGGSVSTLTIQRTQQEDSAVYLCASSLVDRRGGGYTFGSGTRLTVV.

This chain links TRBV29-1 with TRBJ2-5, with D possibly TRBD2 on 7 matching bases. The ends were cut back, 7 bases at V and 5 bases at J, with 17 bases in the middle. Germline V lookup: CDR1 SQVTM, CDR2 ANQGSEA. The CDR3 runs 13 residues. CDR3 region: CSGSGDQGETQYF. CDR3 sequence (DNA): TGCAGCGGCAGCGGGGACCAGGGGGAGACCCAGTACTTC.

The chain joins TRBV6-1 to TRBJ1-5; 8 bases line up with TRBD1. With V trimmed by 7 bases and J by 5 bases, 7 bases remained unmatched. The CDR3 loop spans 14 amino acids. Germline assignment: CDR1 MNHNS and CDR2 SASEGT. CDR3 region: CASTEGQAYQPQHF. The CDR3 coding sequence is TGTGCCAGCACCGAGGGACAGGCTTATCAGCCCCAGCATTTT.

V and J are TRBV9 and TRBJ2-5; 7 bases are a match to TRBD1. With 0 bases clipped from V and 2 bases from J, the junction kept 19 bases outside the gene matches. Germline values: CDR1 SGDLS, CDR2 YYNGEE. This CDR3 has 20 amino acids. CDR3 coding DNA: TGTGCCAGCAGCGTAGGGGATTCTTTGGGACCGGGACAGCGGCAAGAGACCCAGTACTTC. Protein sequence: CASSVGDSLGPGQRQETQYF.

This rearrangement joins TRBV2 to TRBJ2-3, with a weak D call TRBD1 (5 bases). Trimming left V 1 base short and J 0 bases short, with 8 bases between. This CDR3 has 15 residues. From germline, CDR1 is SNHLY and CDR2 FYNNEI. CDR3 protein: CASSEVTGSTDTQYF. CDR3 in DNA: TGTGCCAGCAGTGAAGTTACAGGAAGCACAGATACGCAGTATTTT.

J is TRBJ1-2 and V is TRBV25-1; no clear D. V was cut by 3 bases and J by 4 bases, with 6 bases left in between. This CDR3 is built from 12 residues. From germline, CDR1 is MGHDK and CDR2 SYGVNS. The CDR3: CASSDALYGYTF. The CDR3 DNA reads TGTGCCAGCAGTGACGCCCTCTATGGCTACACCTTC.

The gene calls are TRBV14 and TRBJ1-2; TRBD1 might be the D (5 bases). This CDR3 has 13 amino acids. The germline CDR1 and CDR2 sequences are SGHDN and FVKESK. V lost 6 bases, J lost 8 bases, and 16 bases lay in between. CDR3 sequence (DNA): TGTGCCAGCAGTCCAATCCATGGGGGAGGCTACACCTTC. Translating gives CASSPIHGGGYTF.

The chain combines TRBV9 with TRBJ2-5; D is possibly TRBD1 (6 bases). The V end lost 5 bases, the J end lost 2 bases, and 13 bases lay between the germline ends. CDR1 and CDR2 from the germline V gene are SGDLS and YYNGEE. This CDR3 has 14 amino acids. The CDR3 spells CASSVTGLQETQYF. In DNA form, the CDR3 reads TGTGCCAGCAGTGTTACAGGGCTACAAGAGACCCAGTACTTC.